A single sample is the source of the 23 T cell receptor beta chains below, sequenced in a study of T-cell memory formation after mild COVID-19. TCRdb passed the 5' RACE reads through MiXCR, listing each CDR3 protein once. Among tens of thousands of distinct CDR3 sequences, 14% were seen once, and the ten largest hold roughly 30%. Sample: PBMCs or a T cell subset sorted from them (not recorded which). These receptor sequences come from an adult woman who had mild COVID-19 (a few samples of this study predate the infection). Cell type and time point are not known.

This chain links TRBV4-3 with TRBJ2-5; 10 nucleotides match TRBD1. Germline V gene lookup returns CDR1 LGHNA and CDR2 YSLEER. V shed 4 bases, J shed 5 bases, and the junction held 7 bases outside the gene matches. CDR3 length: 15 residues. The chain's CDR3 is CASSPGTGEMETQYF. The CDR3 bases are TGCGCCAGCAGCCCGGGGACAGGGGAGATGGAGACCCAGTACTTC.

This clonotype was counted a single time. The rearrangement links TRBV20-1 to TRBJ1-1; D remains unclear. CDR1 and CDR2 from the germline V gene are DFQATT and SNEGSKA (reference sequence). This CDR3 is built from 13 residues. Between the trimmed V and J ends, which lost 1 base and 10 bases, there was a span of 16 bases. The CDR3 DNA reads TGCAGTGCTAGAGCTGAGGATGCCCGAGGAGCTTTCTTT. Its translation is CSARAEDARGAFF.

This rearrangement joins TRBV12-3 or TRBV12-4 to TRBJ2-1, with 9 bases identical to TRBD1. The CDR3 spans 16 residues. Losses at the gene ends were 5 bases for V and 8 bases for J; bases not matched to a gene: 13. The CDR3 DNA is TGTGCCAGCAGTCCCTTTCGGACAGGGGTCCTGGATGAGCAGTTCTTC. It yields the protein CASSPFRTGVLDEQFF.

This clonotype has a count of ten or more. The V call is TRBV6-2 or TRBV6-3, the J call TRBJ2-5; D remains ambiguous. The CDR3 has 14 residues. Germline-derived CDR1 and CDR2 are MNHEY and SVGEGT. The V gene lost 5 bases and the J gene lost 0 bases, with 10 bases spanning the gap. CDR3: CASSALVYQETQYF. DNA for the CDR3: TGTGCCAGCAGTGCCCTAGTGTACCAAGAGACCCAGTACTTC.

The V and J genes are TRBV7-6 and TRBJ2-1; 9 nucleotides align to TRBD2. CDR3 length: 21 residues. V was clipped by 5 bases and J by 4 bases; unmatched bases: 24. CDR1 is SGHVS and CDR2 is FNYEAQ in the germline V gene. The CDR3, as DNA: TGTGCCAGCAGCCTATTCCAGATCGCCGGTGGGCGGGGGGGCTCGTACAATGAGCAGTTCTTC. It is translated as CASSLFQIAGGRGGSYNEQFF. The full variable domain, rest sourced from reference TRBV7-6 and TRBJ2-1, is GAGVSQSPRYKVTKRGQDVALRCDPISGHVSLYWYRQALGQGPEFLTYFNYEAQQDKSGLPNDRFSAERPEGSISTLTIQRTEQRDSAMYRCASSLFQIAGGRGGSYNEQFFGPGTRLTVL.

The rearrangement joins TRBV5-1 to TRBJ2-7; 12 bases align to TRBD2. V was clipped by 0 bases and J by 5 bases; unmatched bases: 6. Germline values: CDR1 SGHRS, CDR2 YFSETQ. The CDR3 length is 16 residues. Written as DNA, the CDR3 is TGCGCCAGCAGCTTGGAGCTAGCGGGAGGGCCGGACGAGCAGTACTTC. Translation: CASSLELAGGPDEQYF.

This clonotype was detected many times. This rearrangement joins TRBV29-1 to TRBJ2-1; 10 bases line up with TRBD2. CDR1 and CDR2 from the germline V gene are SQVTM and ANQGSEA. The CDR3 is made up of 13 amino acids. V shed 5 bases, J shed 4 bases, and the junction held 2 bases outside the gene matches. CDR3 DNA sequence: TGCAGCGTTAATAGCGGGGGGTACAATGAGCAGTTCTTC. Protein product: CSVNSGGYNEQFF.

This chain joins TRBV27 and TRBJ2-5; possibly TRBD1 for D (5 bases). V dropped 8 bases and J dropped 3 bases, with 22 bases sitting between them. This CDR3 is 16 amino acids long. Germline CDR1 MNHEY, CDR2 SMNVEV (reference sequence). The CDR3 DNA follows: TGTGCCAGCCGCTCCGCTCAATCGCAGGGTAAAGAGACCCAGTACTTC. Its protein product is CASRSAQSQGKETQYF.

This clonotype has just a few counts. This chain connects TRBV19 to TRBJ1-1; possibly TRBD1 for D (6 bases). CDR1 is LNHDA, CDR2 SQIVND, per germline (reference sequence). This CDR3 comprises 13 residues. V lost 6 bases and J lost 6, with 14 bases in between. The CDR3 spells CASRTQGGAEAFF. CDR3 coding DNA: TGTGCCAGTAGAACACAGGGCGGGGCTGAAGCTTTCTTT. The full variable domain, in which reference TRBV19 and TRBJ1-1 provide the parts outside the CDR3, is DGGITQSPKYLFRKEGQNVTLSCEQNLNHDAMYWYRQDPGQGLRLIYYSQIVNDFQKGDIAEGYSVSREKKESFPLTVTSAQKNPTAFYLCASRTQGGAEAFFGQGTRLTVV.

CDR3 sequence (DNA): TGTGCCAGCAGCCACGACTCAGGGAACACTGAAGCTTTCTTT. The encoded protein is CASSHDSGNTEAFF. The chain joins TRBV4-2 to TRBJ1-1; D unclear. Trimming shortened V by 3 bases and J by 1 base, and 9 bases separated the two germline ends. This CDR3 contains 14 residues. CDR1 is LGHNA and CDR2 is YNFKEQ in the germline V gene.

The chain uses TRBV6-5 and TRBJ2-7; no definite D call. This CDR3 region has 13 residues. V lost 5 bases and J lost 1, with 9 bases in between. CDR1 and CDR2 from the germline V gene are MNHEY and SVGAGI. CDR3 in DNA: TGTGCCAGCAGTCCTGGGAATTCCTACGAGCAGTACTTC. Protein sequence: CASSPGNSYEQYF.

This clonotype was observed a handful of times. The CDR3 DNA sequence: TGTGCCAGCAGCTTAGATGGGCCAGGGACCTCTTACGAGCAGTACTTC. Translating gives CASSLDGPGTSYEQYF. The chain carries TRBV11-2 and TRBJ2-7, with D possibly being TRBD1 or TRBD2 (5 bases each). The CDR3 consists of 16 residues. Trimming took 0 bases from V and 4 from J, leaving 16 bases between them. Germline lookup yields CDR1 SGHAT and CDR2 FQNNGV.

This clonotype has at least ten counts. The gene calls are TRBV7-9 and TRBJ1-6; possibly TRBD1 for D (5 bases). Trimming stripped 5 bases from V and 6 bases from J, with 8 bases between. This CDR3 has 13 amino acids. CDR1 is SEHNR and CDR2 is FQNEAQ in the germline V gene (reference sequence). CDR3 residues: CASSRGINSPLHF. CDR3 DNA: TGTGCCAGCAGCAGGGGAATTAATTCACCCCTCCACTTT.

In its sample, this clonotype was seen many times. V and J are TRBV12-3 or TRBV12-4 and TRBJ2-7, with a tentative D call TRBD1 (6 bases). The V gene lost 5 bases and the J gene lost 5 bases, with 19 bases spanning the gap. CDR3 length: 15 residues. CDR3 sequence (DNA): TGTGCCAGCAGTACTGCTCAGGGGTTTGGCCACGAGCAGTACTTC. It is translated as CASSTAQGFGHEQYF.

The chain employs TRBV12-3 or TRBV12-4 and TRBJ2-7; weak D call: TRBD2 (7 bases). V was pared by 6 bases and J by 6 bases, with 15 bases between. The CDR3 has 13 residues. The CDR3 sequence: CASSWGGGIEQYF. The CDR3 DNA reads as TGTGCCAGCAGCTGGGGGGGCGGGATCGAGCAGTACTTC.

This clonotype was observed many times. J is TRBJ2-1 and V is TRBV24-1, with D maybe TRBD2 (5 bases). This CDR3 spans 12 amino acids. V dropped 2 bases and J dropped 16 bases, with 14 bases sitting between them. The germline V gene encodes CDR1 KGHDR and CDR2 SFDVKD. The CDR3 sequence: CATSDSQDFRFF. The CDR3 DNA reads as TGTGCCACCAGTGATTCTCAGGACTTCCGATTCTTC.

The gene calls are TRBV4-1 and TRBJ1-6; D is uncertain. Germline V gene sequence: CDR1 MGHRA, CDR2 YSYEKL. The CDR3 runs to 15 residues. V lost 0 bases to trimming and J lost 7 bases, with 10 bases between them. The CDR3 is CASSQDVLGNSPLHF. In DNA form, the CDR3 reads TGCGCCAGCAGCCAAGATGTCCTAGGGAATTCACCCCTCCACTTT.

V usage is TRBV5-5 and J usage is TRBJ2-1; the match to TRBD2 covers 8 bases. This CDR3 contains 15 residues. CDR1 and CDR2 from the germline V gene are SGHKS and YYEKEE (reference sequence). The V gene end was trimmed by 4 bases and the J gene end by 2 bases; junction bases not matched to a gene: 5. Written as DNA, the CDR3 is TGTGCCAGCAGCCCGGGGGGGCCGGCCTACAATGAGCAGTTCTTC. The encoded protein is CASSPGGPAYNEQFF.

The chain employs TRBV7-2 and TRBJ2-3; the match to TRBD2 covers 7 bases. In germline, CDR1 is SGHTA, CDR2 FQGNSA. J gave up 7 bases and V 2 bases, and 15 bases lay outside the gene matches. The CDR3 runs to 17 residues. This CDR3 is CASSLNFIAGVEYTQYF. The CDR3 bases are TGTGCCAGCAGCTTAAATTTTATTGCGGGAGTCGAATATACGCAGTATTTT.

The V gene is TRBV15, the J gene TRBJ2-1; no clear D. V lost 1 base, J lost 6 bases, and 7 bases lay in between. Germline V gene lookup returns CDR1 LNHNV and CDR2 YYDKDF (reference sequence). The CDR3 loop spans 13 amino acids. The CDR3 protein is CATSRGMSNEQFF. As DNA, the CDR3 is TGTGCCACCAGCAGAGGGATGTCCAATGAGCAGTTCTTC.

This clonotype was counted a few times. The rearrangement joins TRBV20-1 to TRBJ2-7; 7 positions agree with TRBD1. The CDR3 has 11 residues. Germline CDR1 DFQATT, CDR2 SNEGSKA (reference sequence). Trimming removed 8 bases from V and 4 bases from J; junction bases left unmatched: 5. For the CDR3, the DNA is TGCAGTTGCTCAGGGGGATACGAGCAGTACTTC. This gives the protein CSCSGGYEQYF.

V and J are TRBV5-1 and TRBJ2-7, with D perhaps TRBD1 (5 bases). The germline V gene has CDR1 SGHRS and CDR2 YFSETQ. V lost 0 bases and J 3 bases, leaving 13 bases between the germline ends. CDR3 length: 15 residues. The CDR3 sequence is CASSLDWGQYYEQYF. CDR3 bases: TGCGCCAGCAGCTTGGACTGGGGCCAATACTACGAGCAGTACTTC.

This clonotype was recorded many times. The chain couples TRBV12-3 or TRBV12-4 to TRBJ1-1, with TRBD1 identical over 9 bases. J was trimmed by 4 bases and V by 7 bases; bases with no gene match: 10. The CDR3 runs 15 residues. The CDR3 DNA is TGTGCCAGCACCGGATCCGGGACAGGGCCCACTGAAGCTTTCTTT. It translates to CASTGSGTGPTEAFF.